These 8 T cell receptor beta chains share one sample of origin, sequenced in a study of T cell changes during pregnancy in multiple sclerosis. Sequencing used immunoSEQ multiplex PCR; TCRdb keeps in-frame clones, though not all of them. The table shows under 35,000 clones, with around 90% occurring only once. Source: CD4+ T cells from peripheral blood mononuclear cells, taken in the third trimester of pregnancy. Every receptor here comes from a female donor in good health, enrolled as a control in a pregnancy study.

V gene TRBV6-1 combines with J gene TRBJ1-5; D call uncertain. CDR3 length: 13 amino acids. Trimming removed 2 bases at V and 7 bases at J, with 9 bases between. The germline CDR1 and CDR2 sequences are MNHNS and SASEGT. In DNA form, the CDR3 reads TGTGCCAGCAGTGAACGGGTCCTACAGCCCCAGCATTTT. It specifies CASSERVLQPQHF.

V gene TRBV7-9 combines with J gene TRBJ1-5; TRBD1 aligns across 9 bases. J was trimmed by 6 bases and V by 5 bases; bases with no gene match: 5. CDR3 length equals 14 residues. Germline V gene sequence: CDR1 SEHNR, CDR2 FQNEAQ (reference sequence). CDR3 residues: CASSSGQGSQPQHF. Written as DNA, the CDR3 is TGTGCCAGCAGCAGTGGACAGGGGAGTCAGCCCCAGCATTTT.

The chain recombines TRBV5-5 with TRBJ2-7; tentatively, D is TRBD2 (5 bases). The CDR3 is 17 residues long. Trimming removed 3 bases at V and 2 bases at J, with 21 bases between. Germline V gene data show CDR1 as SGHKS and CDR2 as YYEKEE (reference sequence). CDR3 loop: CASSSVGRGLTTYEQYF. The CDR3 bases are TGTGCCAGCAGCTCTGTGGGCCGGGGTTTAACCACCTACGAGCAGTACTTC.

The CDR3 region is CASSIGRGAYGYTF. CDR3 nucleotide sequence: TGTGCCAGTAGTATAGGACGGGGGGCCTATGGCTACACCTTC. J is TRBJ1-2 and V is TRBV19; D possibly corresponds to TRBD1 (6 bases). The CDR3 totals 14 residues. From germline, CDR1 is LNHDA and CDR2 SQIVND (reference sequence). V was trimmed by 1 base and J by 4 bases, leaving 10 bases between them.

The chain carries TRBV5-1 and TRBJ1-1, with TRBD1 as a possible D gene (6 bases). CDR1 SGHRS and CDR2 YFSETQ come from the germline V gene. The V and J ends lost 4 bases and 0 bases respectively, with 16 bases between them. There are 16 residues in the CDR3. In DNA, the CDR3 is TGCGCCAGCAGCACTGAACAGGGATACATGAACACTGAAGCTTTCTTT. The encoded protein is CASSTEQGYMNTEAFF. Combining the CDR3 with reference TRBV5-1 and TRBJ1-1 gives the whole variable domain KAGVTQTPRYLIKTRGQQVTLSCSPISGHRSVSWYQQTPGQGLQFLFEYFSETQRNKGNFPGRFSGRQFSNSRSEMNVSTLELGDSALYLCASSTEQGYMNTEAFFGQGTRLTVV.

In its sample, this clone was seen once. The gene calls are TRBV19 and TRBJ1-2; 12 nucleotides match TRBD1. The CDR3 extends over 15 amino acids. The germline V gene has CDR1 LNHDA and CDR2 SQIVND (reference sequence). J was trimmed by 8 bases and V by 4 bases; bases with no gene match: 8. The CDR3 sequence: CASSTEGQGAIGYTF. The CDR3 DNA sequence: TGTGCCAGTAGTACTGAGGGACAGGGGGCTATCGGCTACACCTTC.

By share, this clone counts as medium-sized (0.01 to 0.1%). The CDR3 nucleotides are TGTGCCAGCCGAGGAGAGGGGGACACCGGGGAGCTGTTTTTT. Translating gives CASRGEGDTGELFF. This chain joins TRBV6-5 and TRBJ2-2, with D possibly TRBD1 on 6 matching bases. The germline CDR1 and CDR2 sequences are MNHEY and SVGAGI. Trimming took 8 bases from V and 3 from J, leaving 13 bases between them. The CDR3 is made up of 14 amino acids.

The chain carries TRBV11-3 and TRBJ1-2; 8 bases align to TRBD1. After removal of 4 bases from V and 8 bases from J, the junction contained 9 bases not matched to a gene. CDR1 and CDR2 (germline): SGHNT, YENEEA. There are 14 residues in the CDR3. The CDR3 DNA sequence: TGTGCCAGCAGCTCAGGGGGCTCTCCCGAGGGCTACACCTTC. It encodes CASSSGGSPEGYTF.